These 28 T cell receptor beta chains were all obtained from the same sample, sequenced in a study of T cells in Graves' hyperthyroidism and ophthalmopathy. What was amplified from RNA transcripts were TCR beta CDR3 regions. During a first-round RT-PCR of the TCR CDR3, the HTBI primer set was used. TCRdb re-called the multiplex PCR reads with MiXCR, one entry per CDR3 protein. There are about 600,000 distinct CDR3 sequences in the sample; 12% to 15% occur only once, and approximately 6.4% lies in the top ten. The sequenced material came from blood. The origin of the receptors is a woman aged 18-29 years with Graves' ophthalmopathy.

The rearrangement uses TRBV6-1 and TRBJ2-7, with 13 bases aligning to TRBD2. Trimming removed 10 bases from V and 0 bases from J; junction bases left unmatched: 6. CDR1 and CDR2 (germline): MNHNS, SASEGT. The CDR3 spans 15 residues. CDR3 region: CATGGTSGISYEQYF. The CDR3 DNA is TGTGCCACAGGGGGGACTAGCGGGATCTCCTACGAGCAGTACTTC.

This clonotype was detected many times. CDR3 DNA sequence: TGTGCCAGCAGTACCCGACAGGGGCTGGTCTACGAGCAGTACTTC. Protein: CASSTRQGLVYEQYF. The V gene is TRBV6-1, the J gene TRBJ2-7, with TRBD1 matching over 8 bases. V was clipped by 5 bases and J by 3 bases; unmatched bases: 9. CDR3 length equals 15 residues. Germline-derived CDR1 and CDR2 are MNHNS and SASEGT.

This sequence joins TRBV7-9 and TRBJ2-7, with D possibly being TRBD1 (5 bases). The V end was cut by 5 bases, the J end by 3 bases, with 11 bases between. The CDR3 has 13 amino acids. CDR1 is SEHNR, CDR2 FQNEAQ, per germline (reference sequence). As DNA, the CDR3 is TGTGCCAGCAGCCCCATTGACAGCTACGAGCAGTACTTC. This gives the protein CASSPIDSYEQYF.

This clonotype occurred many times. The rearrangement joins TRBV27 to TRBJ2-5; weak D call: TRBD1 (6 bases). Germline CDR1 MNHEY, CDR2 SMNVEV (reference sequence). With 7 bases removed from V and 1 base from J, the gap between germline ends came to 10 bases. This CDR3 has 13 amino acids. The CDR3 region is CASIKQGQETQYF. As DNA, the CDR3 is TGTGCCAGCATCAAACAGGGCCAAGAGACCCAGTACTTC.

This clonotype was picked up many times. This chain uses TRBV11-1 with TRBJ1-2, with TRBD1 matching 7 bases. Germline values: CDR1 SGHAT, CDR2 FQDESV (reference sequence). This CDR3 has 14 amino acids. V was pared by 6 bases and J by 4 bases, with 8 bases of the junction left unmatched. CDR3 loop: CASRCWGQIYGYTF. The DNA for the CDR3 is TGTGCCAGCAGGTGTTGGGGACAGATCTATGGCTACACCTTC.

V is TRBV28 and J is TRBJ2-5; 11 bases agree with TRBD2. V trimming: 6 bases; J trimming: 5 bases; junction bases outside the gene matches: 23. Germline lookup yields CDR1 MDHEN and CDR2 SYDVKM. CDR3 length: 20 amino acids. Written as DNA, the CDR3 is TGTGCCAGCAGCCAAGTTTTCTCCCCTTCGACTAGCGGGAATCTTGAGACCCAGTACTTC. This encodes CASSQVFSPSTSGNLETQYF.

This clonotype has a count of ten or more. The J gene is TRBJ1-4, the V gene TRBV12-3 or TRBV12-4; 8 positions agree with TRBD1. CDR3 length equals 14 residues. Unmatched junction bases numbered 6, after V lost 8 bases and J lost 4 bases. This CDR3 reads CASGATGVNEKLFF. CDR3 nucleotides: TGTGCCAGCGGGGCGACAGGGGTTAATGAAAAACTGTTTTTT.

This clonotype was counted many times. CDR3 amino acids: CSARDHVTSGSYEQYF. The CDR3 DNA is TGCAGTGCTAGAGACCACGTGACTAGCGGCTCCTACGAGCAGTACTTC. The chain recombines TRBV20-1 with TRBJ2-7; TRBD2 agrees at 9 bases. Germline V gene lookup returns CDR1 DFQATT and CDR2 SNEGSKA (reference sequence). Losses at the gene ends were 0 bases for V and 0 bases for J; bases not matched to a gene: 6. The CDR3 has 16 residues.

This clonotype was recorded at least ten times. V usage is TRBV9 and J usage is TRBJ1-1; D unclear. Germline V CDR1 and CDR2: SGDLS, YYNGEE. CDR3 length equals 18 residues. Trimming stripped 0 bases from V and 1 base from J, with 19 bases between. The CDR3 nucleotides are TGTGCCAGCAGCGTAGTCCCCCCGATGAACAGCGCGAACACTGAAGCTTTCTTT. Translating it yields CASSVVPPMNSANTEAFF.

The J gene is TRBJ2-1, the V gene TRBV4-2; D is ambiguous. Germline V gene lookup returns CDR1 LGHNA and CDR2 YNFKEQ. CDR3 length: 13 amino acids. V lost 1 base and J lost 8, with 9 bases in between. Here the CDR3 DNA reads TGTGCCAGCAGCCAAGTCTTTGGGGATGAGCAGTTCTTC. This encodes CASSQVFGDEQFF.

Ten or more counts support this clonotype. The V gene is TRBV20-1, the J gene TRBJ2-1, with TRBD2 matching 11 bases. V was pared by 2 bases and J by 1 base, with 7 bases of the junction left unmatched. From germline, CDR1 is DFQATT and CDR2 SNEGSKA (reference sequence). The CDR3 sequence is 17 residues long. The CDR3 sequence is CSARPTGLAVSYNEQFF. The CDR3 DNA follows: TGCAGTGCTAGACCTACGGGACTAGCGGTATCCTACAATGAGCAGTTCTTC.

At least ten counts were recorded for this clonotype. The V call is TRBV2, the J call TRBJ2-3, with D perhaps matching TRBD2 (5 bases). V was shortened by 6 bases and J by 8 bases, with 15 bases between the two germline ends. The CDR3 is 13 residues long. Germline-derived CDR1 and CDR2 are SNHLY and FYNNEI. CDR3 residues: CASRYAARGTQYF. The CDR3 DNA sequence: TGTGCCAGCAGGTACGCCGCACGGGGTACGCAGTATTTT.

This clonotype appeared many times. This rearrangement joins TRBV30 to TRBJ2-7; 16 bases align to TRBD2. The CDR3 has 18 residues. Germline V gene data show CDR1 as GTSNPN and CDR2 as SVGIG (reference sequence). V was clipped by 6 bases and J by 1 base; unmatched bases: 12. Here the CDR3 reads CACKQPGLAGGQSYEQYF. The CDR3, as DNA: TGTGCCTGTAAGCAACCGGGACTAGCGGGAGGGCAATCCTACGAGCAGTACTTC.

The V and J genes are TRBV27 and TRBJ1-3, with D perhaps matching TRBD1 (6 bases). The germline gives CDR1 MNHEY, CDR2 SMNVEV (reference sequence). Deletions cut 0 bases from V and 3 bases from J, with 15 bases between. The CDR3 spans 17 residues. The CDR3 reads CASSLSRRGLSGNTIYF. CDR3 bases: TGTGCCAGCAGTTTATCGAGAAGGGGGTTAAGTGGAAACACCATATATTTT.

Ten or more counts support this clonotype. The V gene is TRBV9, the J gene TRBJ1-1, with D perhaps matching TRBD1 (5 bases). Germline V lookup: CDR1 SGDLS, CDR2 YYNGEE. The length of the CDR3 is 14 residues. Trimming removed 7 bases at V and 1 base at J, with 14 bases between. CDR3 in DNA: TGTGCCAGCTCACCAGCCGGGACGAACACTGAAGCTTTCTTT. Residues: CASSPAGTNTEAFF.

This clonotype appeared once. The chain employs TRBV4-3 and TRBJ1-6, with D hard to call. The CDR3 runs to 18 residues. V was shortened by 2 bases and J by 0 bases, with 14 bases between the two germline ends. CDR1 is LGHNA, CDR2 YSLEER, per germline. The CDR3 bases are TGCGCCAGCAGCCAACTGTCCGCGGAAAGCTCCTATAATTCACCCCTCCACTTT. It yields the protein CASSQLSAESSYNSPLHF.

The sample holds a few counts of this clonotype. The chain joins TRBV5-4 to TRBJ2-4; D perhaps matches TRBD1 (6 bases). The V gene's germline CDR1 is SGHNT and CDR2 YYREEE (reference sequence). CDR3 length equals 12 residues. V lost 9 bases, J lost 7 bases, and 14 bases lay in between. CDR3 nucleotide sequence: TGTGCCACCTTGGACAGTACCAACATTCAGTACTTC. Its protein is CATLDSTNIQYF.

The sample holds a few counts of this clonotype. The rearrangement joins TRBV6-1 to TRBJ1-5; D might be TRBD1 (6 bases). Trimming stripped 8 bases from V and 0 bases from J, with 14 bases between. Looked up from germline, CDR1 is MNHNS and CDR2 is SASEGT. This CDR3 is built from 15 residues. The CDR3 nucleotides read TGTGCCAGCGGGCTTGACAGGTATAGCAATCAGCCCCAGCATTTT. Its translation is CASGLDRYSNQPQHF.

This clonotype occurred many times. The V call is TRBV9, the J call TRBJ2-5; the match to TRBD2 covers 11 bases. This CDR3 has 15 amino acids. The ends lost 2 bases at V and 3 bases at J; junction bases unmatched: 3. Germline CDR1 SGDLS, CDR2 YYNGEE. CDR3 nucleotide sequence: TGTGCCAGCAGCGTCGGACTAGCGGGTGAAGAGACCCAGTACTTC. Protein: CASSVGLAGEETQYF.

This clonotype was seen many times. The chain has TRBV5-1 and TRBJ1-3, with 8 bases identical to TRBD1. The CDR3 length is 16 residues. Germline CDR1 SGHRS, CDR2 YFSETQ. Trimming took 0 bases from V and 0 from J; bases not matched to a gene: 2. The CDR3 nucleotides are TGCGCCAGCAGCTTGGGACAGGGGAACTCTGGAAACACCATATATTTT. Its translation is CASSLGQGNSGNTIYF.

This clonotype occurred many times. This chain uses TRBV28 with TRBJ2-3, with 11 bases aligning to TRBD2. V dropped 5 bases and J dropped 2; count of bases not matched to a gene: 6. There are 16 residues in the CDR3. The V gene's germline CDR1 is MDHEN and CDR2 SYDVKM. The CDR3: CASSHRTSGPTDTQYF. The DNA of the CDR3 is TGTGCCAGCAGTCACCGGACTAGCGGGCCCACAGATACGCAGTATTTT. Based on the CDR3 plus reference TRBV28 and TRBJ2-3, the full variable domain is DVKVTQSSRYLVKRTGEKVFLECVQDMDHENMFWYRQDPGLGLRLIYFSYDVKMKEKGDIPEGYSVSREKKERFSLILESASTNQTSMYLCASSHRTSGPTDTQYFGPGTRLTVL.

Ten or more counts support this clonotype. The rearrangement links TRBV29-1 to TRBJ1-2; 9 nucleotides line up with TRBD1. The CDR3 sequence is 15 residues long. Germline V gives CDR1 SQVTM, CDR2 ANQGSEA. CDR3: CRTGQGNILGYGYTF. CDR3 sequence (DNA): TGCAGGACGGGACAGGGAAACATCCTAGGCTATGGCTACACCTTC.

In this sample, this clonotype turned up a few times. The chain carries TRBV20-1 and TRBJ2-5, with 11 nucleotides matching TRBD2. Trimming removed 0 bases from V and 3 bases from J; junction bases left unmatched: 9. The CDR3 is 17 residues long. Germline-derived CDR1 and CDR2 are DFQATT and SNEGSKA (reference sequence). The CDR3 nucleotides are TGCAGTGCTAGAGATGGACTAGCGGGTCCTGAGAAAGAGACCCAGTACTTC. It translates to CSARDGLAGPEKETQYF.

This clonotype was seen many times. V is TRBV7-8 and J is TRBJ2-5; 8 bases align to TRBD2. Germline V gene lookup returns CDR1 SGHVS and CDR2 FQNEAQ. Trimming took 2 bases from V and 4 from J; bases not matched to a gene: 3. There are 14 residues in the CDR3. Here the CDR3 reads CASSLRRGGETQYF. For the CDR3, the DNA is TGTGCCAGCAGCTTACGTCGGGGGGGAGAGACCCAGTACTTC.

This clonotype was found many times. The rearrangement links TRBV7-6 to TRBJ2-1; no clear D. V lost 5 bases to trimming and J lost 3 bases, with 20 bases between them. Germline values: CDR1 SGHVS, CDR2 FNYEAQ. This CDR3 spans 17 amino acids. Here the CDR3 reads CASSPLSGDDHYNEQFF. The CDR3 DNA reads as TGTGCCAGCAGCCCCCTTTCTGGGGATGATCACTACAATGAGCAGTTCTTC.

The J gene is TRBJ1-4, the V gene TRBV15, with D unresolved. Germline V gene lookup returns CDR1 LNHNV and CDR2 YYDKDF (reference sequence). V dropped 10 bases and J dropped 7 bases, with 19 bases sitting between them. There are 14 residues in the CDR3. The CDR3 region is CAIQATSMAEKLFF. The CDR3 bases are TGTGCCATCCAGGCCACTTCGATGGCTGAAAAACTGTTTTTT.

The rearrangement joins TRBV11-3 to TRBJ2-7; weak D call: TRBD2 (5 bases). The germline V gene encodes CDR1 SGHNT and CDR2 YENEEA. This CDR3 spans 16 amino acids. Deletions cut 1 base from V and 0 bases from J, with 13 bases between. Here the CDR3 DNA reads TGTGCCAGCAGCTTAGTATCTAGCCCCAACTCCTACGAGCAGTACTTC. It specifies CASSLVSSPNSYEQYF.

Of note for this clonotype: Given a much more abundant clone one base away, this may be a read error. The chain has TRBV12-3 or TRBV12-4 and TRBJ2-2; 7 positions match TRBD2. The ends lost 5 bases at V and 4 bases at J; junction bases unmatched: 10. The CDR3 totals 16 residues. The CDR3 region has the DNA TGTGCCAGCAGTGATTTGTACGGGGAGGGCACCGGGGAGCTGTTTTTT. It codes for CASSDLYGEGTGELFF.